A selection of T cell receptor beta chains follows, all from one sample in a study of cytomegalovirus exposure and HLA in healthy donors. Assay used: immunoSEQ multiplex PCR; TCRdb lists only in-frame clones, some missing. This table has fewer than 120,000 clones, 65% to 80% appearing once. The sample taken for sequencing was PBMCs. Receptors originate from a man aged 25-45 years in good health and CMV-seropositive. The CDR3 runs from the conserved cysteine through the conserved F or W. Fields, in order: D gene, V gene, J gene, clone size, CDR3 DNA, CDR3 protein. The D gene is left open where the match is weak. Part of the rows lack a size; the others show once, few, many or a class for expanded clones.

>NA|TRBV6-5|TRBJ1-5|NA
TGTGCCAGCAGGGCTCGGCATTTT
CASRARHF
>NA|TRBV6-6|TRBJ2-3|NA
TGTGCCAGCAGTTACCCAGGATACACAGATACGCAGTATTTT
CASSYPGYTDTQYF
>NA|TRBV10-3|TRBJ1-2|NA
TGTGCCATCAGTGAGCGGGGGGTTCATGGCTACACCTTC
CAISERGVHGYTF
>TRBD1|TRBV14|TRBJ2-7|NA
TGTGCCAGCAGCCCCGGGACAGACGCCGAGCAGTACTTC
CASSPGTDAEQYF
>TRBD2|TRBV10-2|TRBJ2-2|NA
TGCGCCAGCAGTGAGGGCGGGGGGGACACCGGGGAGCTGTTTTTT
CASSEGGGDTGELFF
>TRBD1|TRBV27|TRBJ2-2|NA
TGTGCCAGCAGTTTACTCAGGGGGCGCGTAGGCACCGGGGAGCTGTTTTTT
CASSLLRGRVGTGELFF
>TRBD2|TRBV19|TRBJ2-5|NA
TGTGCCAGTAGTGCCGTGACTAGCGGGGGCCAAGAGACCCAGTACTTC
CASSAVTSGGQETQYF
>NA|TRBV18|TRBJ2-3|NA
TGTGCCAGCTCACCACCGTCGACAGATACGCAGTATTTT
CASSPPSTDTQYF
>NA|TRBV7-8|TRBJ1-6|NA
TGTGCCAGCAGCCGCCGGGACATGGGCGAATCACCCCTCCACTTT
CASSRRDMGESPLHF
>TRBD2|TRBV10-3|TRBJ2-3|NA
TGTGCCATCAGTGAGGGCGGGGGTCCGACGGATACGCAGTATTTT
CAISEGGGPTDTQYF
>NA|TRBV30|TRBJ2-7|NA
TGTGCCTGGGGGGCTGGGGGCACAGTGTCGCTCTACGAGCAGTACTTC
CAWGAGGTVSLYEQYF
>TRBD1|TRBV27|TRBJ2-7|NA
TGTGCCAGCACCCTTGGGACAGGGGCCTACGAGCAGTACTTC
CASTLGTGAYEQYF
>TRBD1|TRBV5-1|TRBJ2-4|NA
TGCGCCAGCAGCCCACTAGGACAGGGCCAAAACATTCAGTACTTC
CASSPLGQGQNIQYF
>NA|TRBV4-2|TRBJ1-1|NA
TGTGCCAGCAGGGTCACAGGGCGTGAAGCTTTCTTT
CASRVTGREAFF
>TRBD2|TRBV19|TRBJ2-1|NA
TGTGCCAGTAGTCGTCGACTAGCGGGGGGCAATGAGCAGTTCTTC
CASSRRLAGGNEQFF
>NA|TRBV2|TRBJ1-2|NA
TGTGCCAGCAGTGAAAGGGGCGAACTCTATGGCTACACCTTC
CASSERGELYGYTF
>NA|TRBV10-3|TRBJ2-5|NA
TGTGCCATCAGTGCCGTTAGCGGAAGCCAAGAGACCCAGTACTTC
CAISAVSGSQETQYF
>TRBD1|TRBV9|TRBJ2-5|NA
TGTGCCAGCAGCGTAACGACAGGGCAACCCCAAGAGACCCAGTACTTC
CASSVTTGQPQETQYF
>NA|TRBV2|TRBJ1-1|NA
TGTGCCAGCAGTGGAACTTTCGGGTACGGTGAAGCTTTCTTT
CASSGTFGYGEAFF
>NA|TRBV9|TRBJ2-3|once
TGTGCCAGCAGCGTTGGGACTCCCCGCACAGATACGCAGTATTTT
CASSVGTPRTDTQYF
>NA|TRBV4-1|TRBJ2-2|NA
TGCGCCAGCAGCCCCCGCTTCAGTCGGCCAGGTCCGACCGGGGAGCTGTTTTTT
CASSPRFSRPGPTGELFF
>NA|TRBV29-1|TRBJ1-3|NA
TGCAGCGTTGAAGGGGCTGGACACTCTGGAAACACCATATATTTT
CSVEGAGHSGNTIYF
>NA|TRBV15|TRBJ1-5|NA
TGTGCCACCAGCTCCGACGGGGGGATCAGCCCCCAGCATTTT
CATSSDGGISPQHF
>NA|TRBV5-4|TRBJ2-1|NA
TGTGCCAGCAGCCCGGGTGGGACAACCTACAATGAGCAGTTCTTC
CASSPGGTTYNEQFF
>NA|TRBV6-1|TRBJ1-6|few
TGTGCCAGCAGCGAACAGGTCCCTCTAAATTCACCCCTCCACTTT
CASSEQVPLNSPLHF
>TRBD1|TRBV27|TRBJ1-6|NA
TGTGCCAGCAGTGCACGACAGGGGGTGGTTAATTCACCCCTCCACTTT
CASSARQGVVNSPLHF
>NA|TRBV4-1|TRBJ2-7|NA
TGCGCCAGCAGCCATTCAACCGCAGTCTCCTACGAGCAGTACTTC
CASSHSTAVSYEQYF
>NA|TRBV2|TRBJ2-7|once
TGTGCCAGCATCGACAGAACCTACGAGCAGTACTTC
CASIDRTYEQYF
>TRBD1|TRBV6-1|TRBJ1-1|few
TGTGCCAGCAGTTTAGGGGGCACGGGCACTGAAGCTTTCTTT
CASSLGGTGTEAFF
>NA|TRBV19|TRBJ2-5|NA
TGTGCCAGTAGTATGGAGGTCGGCAGGGGCCAAGAGACCCAGTACTTC
CASSMEVGRGQETQYF
>TRBD1|TRBV7-3|TRBJ2-6|NA
TGTGCCAGCAGCCCGGGACAGGGGGCTTACTGGGCCAACGTCCTGACTTTC
CASSPGQGAYWANVLTF
>NA|TRBV6-5|TRBJ1-2|NA
TGTGCCAGCGGGACAAGGGACCCAGGGGATGGCTACACCTTC
CASGTRDPGDGYTF
>TRBD1|TRBV6-5|TRBJ2-3|once
TGTGCCAGCAGCCGTGACAGGGCCTCGACAGATACGCAGTATTTT
CASSRDRASTDTQYF
>TRBD1|TRBV5-1|TRBJ2-3|NA
TGCGCCAGCAGCGAGTGGACAGGCTTAGATACGCAGTATTTT
CASSEWTGLDTQYF
>NA|TRBV7-8|TRBJ2-7|NA
TGTGCCAGCAGCTTCATCCAGGGCGAGCAGTACTTC
CASSFIQGEQYF
>NA|TRBV7-8|TRBJ1-1|NA
TGTGCCAGCAGCTCCCCCGACCCCGGGACTGAAGCTTTCTTT
CASSSPDPGTEAFF
>TRBD2|TRBV2|TRBJ2-5|NA
TGTGCCAGCAGCGGGGGGGGTGAGACCCAGTACTTC
CASSGGGETQYF
>NA|TRBV25-1|TRBJ1-1|NA
TGTGCCAGCCAATCCTGGGACATTAAAAAAGCTTTCTTT
CASQSWDIKKAFF
>TRBD2|TRBV7-2|TRBJ2-1|NA
TGTGCCAGCAGCACAACTAGCGGGGACAATGAGCAGTTCTTC
CASSTTSGDNEQFF
>TRBD1|TRBV9|TRBJ2-7|NA
TGTGCCAGCAGCCCGTGGACAGGGCCCCCTTCCTACGAGCAGTACTTC
CASSPWTGPPSYEQYF
>TRBD1|TRBV6-6|TRBJ1-1|few
TGTGCCAGCAGTTACAGGGACAGGGGGACGAACACTGAAGCTTTCTTT
CASSYRDRGTNTEAFF